This TCR beta chain was recovered during a study of blood T cell repertoires in COVID-19. Study in general: Some COVID-19 samples were acute and others convalescent; all came from the United States, Italy and Spain. Nucleic acid was either cDNA or gDNA, and it came from T cells, B-cell-depleted T cells, or PBMCs.

Looked up from germline, CDR1 is LGHDT and CDR2 is YNNKEL (reference sequence). V was clipped by 4 bases and J by 1 base; unmatched bases: 2. The CDR3 consists of 15 residues. As originally analysed: For nucleated cells, counts were estimated from reference gene primer amplification. Only in-frame clones appear in the TCRdb table, and some are missing; sequencing was by immunoSEQ multiplex PCR. V and J calls and clone size are those listed in that table; D and trimming were worked out from the DNA. The profile shows about 99,000 clones, about 91% of them singletons. This chain connects TRBV3-1 (or the pseudogene TRBV3-2) to TRBJ2-1, with TRBD2 matching 9 bases. The origin of this receptor is a human donor in a cohort sampled during active COVID-19. The specimen was peripheral blood. The CDR3 here is CASSLSGRSYNEQFF. The CDR3 DNA reads as TGTGCCAGCAGCCTCAGCGGGAGGTCCTACAATGAGCAGTTCTTC.